Given below is one T cell receptor beta chain in context. The data belong to a study of blood T cell repertoires in COVID-19. The germline V gene encodes CDR1 MGHRA and CDR2 YSYEKL. V lost 3 bases and J lost 3, with 12 bases in between. The length of the CDR3 is 16 residues. Methods used by the authors: Reference gene primers were amplified, and this amplification served to estimate nucleated cell counts. The table came from immunoSEQ multiplex PCR; TCRdb's copy has only in-frame clones and leaves some out. Clone size and the V and J calls come from that table; the DNA yielded D and trimming. In the table there are 200,000 to 300,000 clones, around 89% of which are singletons. Donors in Cohort 3 who had recovered were those with two negative PCRs, healthcare professional clearance, or resolution of their symptoms.

Sequencing used PBMCs or T cells enriched from blood (not recorded which). The chain links TRBV4-1 to TRBJ1-6; weak D call: TRBD1 (5 bases). This sequence was found in a man aged 40-50 years who had recovered from COVID-19. The CDR3 here is CASSHPQGGYNSPLHF. CDR3 coding DNA: TGCGCCAGCAGCCATCCCCAGGGAGGCTATAATTCACCCCTCCACTTT.